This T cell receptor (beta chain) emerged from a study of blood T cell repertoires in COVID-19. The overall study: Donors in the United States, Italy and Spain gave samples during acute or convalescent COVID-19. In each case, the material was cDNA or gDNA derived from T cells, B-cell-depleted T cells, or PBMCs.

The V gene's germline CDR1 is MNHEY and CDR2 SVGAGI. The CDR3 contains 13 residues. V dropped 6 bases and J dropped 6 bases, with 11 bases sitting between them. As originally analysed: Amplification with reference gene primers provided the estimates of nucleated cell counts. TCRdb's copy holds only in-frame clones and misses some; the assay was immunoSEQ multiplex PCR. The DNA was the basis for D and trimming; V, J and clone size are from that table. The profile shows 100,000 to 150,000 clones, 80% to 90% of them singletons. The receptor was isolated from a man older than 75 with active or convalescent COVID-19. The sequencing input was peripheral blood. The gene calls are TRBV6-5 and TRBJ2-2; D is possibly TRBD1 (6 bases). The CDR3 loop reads CASRKTGPGELFF. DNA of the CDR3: TGTGCCAGCAGGAAAACAGGGCCCGGGGAGCTGTTTTTT.